The clone carrying this TCR beta chain has just a few counts. As yet, its antigen is unknown. This sample stems from a study of T cell clonotyping in hematopoietic cell transplantation. Study in general: Recipient samples before transplant were obtained post-cytoreduction.

General study findings and limits: Graft donor and pretransplant recipient Inverse Simpson Index values predicted broader posttransplant TCR diversity. At the given depth, recipient repertoires were over 97% de novo clonotypes. CD4 and CD8 repertoire contributions could not be separated without sorting.

The CDR3 loop spans 15 amino acids. Germline CDR1 and CDR2: SGHTA and FQGNSA. J was trimmed by 6 bases and V by 1 base; bases with no gene match: 4. Noted time point: recipient sample about 28 days before transplant, after cytoreduction. Profiling relied on immunoSEQ multiplex PCR, and the TCRdb table lists in-frame clones only, not all of them. This table has around 5,900 clones, around 82% appearing once. Sequences were derived from peripheral blood mononuclear cells, sampled before stem cell transplant. The chain uses TRBV7-2 and TRBJ2-3; 10 bases are shared with TRBD2. The TCR sequence derives from a woman aged 45-59 years with acute myeloid leukemia. Some clones in this sample may be carry-over from other donors' samples. CDR3 amino acids: CASSLVAGGADTQYF. CDR3 sequence (DNA): TGTGCCAGCAGCTTAGTAGCGGGAGGAGCGGATACGCAGTATTTT.